The 2 T cell receptor beta chains presented below share a single source sample, sequenced in a study of blood T cells in healthy people across ages. With a J-beta primer mix and a sample-barcoded 5' primer, a second PCR ran about 7 to 12 cycles. TCRdb redid the calling of the 5' RACE reads with MiXCR, one entry per CDR3 protein. In the table there are roughly 1,500,000 distinct CDR3 sequences, approximately 42% of which are singletons. The sequenced sample consisted of blood. The receptors here all came from a woman aged 18-29 years in good health.

The chain carries TRBV7-2 and TRBJ2-7; 9 bases map to TRBD2. Looked up from germline, CDR1 is SGHTA and CDR2 is FQGNSA. The V and J ends lost 5 bases and 4 bases, in that order; junction bases with no gene match: 9. The CDR3 loop spans 15 amino acids. The CDR3 DNA reads TGTGCCAGCAGCCCCGAAAGCGGGGGGTTTTACGAGCAGTACTTC. Translating gives CASSPESGGFYEQYF.

This chain uses TRBV2 with TRBJ2-7, with 13 bases matching TRBD2. The last part of the DNA fits TRBJ2-5 better; the J call may be wrong. This CDR3 contains 16 residues. Germline V gene lookup returns CDR1 SNHLY and CDR2 FYNNEI. Here the CDR3 reads CASSVTSGGLRETQYF. The CDR3 bases are TGTGCCAGCAGTGTGACTAGCGGGGGGCTGCGGGAGACCCAGTACTTC.